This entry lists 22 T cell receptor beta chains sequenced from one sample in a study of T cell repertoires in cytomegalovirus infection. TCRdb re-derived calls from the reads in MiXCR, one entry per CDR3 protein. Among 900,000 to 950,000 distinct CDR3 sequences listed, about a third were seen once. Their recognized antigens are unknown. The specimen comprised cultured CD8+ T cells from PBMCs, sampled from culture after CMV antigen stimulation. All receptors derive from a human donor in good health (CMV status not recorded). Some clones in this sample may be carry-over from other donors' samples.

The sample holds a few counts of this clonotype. The CDR3 DNA reads as TGTGCCAGCAGCCCGATAAATCTCAGGGATGGCAATCAGCCCCAGCATTTT. This encodes CASSPINLRDGNQPQHF. The rearrangement links TRBV7-9 to TRBJ1-5, with a possible D match to TRBD1 (5 bases). The CDR3 is made up of 17 amino acids. Germline-derived CDR1 and CDR2 are SEHNR and FQNEAQ (reference sequence). V was trimmed by 5 bases and J by 2 bases, leaving 19 bases between them.

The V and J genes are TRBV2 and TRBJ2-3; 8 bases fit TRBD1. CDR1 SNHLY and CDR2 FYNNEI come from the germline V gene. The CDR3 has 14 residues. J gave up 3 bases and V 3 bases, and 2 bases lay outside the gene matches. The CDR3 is CASSDRGPTDTQYF. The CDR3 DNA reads TGTGCCAGCAGTGACAGGGGGCCGACAGATACGCAGTATTTT.

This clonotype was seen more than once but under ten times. The CDR3 DNA is TGTGCCAGCAGCCTGGACAGGGCTGCCGGGGAGACCCAGTACTTC. Translation: CASSLDRAAGETQYF. This chain connects TRBV12-3 or TRBV12-4 to TRBJ2-5, with 8 bases that match TRBD1. After removal of 6 bases from V and 5 bases from J, the junction contained 11 bases not matched to a gene. The CDR3 extends over 15 amino acids.

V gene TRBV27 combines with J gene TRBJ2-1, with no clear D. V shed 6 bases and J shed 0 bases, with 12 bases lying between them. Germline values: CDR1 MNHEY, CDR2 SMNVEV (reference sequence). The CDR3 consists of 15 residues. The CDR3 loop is CASSLTTSSYNEQFF. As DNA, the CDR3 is TGTGCCAGCAGCCTAACGACGAGCTCCTACAATGAGCAGTTCTTC.

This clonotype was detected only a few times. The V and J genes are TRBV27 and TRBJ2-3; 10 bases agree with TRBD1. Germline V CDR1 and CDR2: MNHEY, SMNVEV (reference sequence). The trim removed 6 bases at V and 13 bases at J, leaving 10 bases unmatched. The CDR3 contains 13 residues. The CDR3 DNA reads TGTGCCAGCAGCCAGGACAGGGGGGGAAGGGAGTATTTT. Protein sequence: CASSQDRGGREYF.

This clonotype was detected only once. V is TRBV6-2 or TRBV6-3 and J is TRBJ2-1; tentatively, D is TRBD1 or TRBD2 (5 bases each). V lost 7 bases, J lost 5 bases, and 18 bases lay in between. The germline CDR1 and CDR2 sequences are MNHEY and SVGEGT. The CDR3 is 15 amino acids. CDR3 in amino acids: CASTFMGVGNNEQFF. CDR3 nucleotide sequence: TGTGCCAGCACGTTCATGGGGGTAGGAAACAATGAGCAGTTCTTC.

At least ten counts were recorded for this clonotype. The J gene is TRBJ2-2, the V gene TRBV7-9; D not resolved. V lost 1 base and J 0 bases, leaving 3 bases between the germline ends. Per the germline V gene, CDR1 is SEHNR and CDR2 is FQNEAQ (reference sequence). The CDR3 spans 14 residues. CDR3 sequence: CASSLVANTGELFF. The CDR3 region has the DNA TGTGCCAGCAGCTTAGTAGCGAACACCGGGGAGCTGTTTTTT. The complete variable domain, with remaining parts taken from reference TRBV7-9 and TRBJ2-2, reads DTGVSQNPRHKITKRGQNVTFRCDPISEHNRLYWYRQTLGQGPEFLTYFQNEAQLEKSRLLSDRFSAERPKGSFSTLEIQRTEQGDSAMYLCASSLVANTGELFFGEGSRLTVL.

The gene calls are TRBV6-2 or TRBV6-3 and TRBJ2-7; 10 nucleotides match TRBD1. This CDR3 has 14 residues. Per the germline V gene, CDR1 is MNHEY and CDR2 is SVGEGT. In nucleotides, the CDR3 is TGTGTCAGCAGTGGACAGGGGGGCCCCTACGAGCAGTACGTC. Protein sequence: CVSSGQGGPYEQYV.

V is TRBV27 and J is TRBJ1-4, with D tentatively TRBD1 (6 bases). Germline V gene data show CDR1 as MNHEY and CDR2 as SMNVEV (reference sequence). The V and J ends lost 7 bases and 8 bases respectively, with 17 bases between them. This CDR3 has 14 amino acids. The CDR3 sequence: CASKKRQEPEKLFF. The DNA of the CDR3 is TGTGCCAGCAAGAAGCGACAGGAGCCCGAAAAACTGTTTTTT.

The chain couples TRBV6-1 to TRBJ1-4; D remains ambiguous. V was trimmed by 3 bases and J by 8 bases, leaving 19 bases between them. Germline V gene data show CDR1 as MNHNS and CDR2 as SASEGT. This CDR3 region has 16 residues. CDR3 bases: TGTGCCAGCAGTGACTACTCAGAGGCCGACGGGGAAAAACTGTTTTTT. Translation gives CASSDYSEADGEKLFF.

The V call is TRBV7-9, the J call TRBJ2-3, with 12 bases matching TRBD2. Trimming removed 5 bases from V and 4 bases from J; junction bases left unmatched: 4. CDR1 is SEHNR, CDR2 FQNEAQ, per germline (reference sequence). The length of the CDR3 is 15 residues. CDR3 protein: CASSHLAGGPDTQYF. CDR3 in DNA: TGTGCCAGCAGCCATCTAGCGGGGGGGCCAGATACGCAGTATTTT.

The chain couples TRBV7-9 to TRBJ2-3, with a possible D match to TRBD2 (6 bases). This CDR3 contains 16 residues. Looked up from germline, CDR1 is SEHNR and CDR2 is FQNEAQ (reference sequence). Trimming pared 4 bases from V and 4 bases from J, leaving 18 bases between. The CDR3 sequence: CASSSREAGLPDTQYF. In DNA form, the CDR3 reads TGTGCCAGCAGCTCCCGTGAAGCGGGTTTACCAGATACGCAGTATTTT.

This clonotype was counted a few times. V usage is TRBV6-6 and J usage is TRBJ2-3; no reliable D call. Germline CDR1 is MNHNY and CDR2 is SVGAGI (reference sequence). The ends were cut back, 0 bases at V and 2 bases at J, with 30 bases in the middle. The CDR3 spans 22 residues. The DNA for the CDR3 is TGTGCCAGCAGTTACTCGAGTTTTTTGGGCCGCCGGTATCTTTCACACACAGATACGCAGTATTTT. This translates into CASSYSSFLGRRYLSHTDTQYF.

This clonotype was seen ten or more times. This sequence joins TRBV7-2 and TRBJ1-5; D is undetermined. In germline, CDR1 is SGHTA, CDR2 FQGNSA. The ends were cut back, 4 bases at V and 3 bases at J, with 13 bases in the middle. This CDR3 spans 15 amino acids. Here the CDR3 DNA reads TGTGCCAGCAGCTCGATCTGGGAGGCCAATCAGCCCCAGCATTTT. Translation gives CASSSIWEANQPQHF.

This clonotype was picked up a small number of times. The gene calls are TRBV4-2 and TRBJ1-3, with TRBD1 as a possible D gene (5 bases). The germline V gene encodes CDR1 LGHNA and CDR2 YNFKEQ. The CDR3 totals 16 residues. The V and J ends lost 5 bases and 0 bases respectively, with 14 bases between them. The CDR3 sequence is CASSARQTTSGNTIYF. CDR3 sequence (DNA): TGTGCCAGCAGCGCCCGACAGACTACCTCTGGAAACACCATATATTTT.

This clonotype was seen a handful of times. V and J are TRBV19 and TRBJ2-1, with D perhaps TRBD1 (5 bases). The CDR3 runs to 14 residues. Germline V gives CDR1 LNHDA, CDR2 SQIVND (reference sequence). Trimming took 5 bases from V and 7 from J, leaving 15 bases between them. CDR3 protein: CASSPPRTRNEQFF. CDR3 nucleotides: TGTGCCAGTAGTCCCCCCCGGACAAGAAATGAGCAGTTCTTC. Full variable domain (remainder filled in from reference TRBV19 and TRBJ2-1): DGGITQSPKYLFRKEGQNVTLSCEQNLNHDAMYWYRQDPGQGLRLIYYSQIVNDFQKGDIAEGYSVSREKKESFPLTVTSAQKNPTAFYLCASSPPRTRNEQFFGPGTRLTVL.

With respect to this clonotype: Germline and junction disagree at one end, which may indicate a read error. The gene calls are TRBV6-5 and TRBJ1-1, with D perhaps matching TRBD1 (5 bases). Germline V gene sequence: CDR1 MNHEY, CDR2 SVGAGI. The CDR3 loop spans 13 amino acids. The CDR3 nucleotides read TGTGCCAGCAGATGGATGGGGACCACTAAAGCTTTCTTT. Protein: CASRWMGTTKAFF.

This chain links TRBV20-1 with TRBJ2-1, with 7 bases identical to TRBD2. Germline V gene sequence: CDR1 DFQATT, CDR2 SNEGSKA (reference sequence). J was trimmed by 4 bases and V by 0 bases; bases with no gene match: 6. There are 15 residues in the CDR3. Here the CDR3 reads CSARDRGGRYNEQFF. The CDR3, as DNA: TGCAGTGCTAGAGATCGGGGAGGGCGGTACAATGAGCAGTTCTTC.

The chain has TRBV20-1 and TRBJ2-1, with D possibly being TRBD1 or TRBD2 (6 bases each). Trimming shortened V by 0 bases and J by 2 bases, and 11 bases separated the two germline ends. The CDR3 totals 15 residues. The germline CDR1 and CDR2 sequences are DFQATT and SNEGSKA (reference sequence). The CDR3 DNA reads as TGCAGTGCTAGAGATCGAAGGGGGGCCTACAATGAGCAGTTCTTC. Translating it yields CSARDRRGAYNEQFF.

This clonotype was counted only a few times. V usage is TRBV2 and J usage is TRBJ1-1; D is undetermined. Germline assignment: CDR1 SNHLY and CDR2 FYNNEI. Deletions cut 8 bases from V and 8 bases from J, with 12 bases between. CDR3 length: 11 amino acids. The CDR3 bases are TGTGCCAGCCTTGATAGAGTGGAAGCTTTCTTT. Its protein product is CASLDRVEAFF.

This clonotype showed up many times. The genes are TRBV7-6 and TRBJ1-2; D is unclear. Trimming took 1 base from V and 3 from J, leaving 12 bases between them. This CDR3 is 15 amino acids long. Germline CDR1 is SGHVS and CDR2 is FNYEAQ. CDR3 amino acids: CASSLVMGSDYGYTF. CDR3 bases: TGTGCCAGCAGCTTAGTCATGGGGAGTGACTATGGCTACACCTTC.

CDR3 protein: CASSWGGPSTGELFF. The CDR3 nucleotides read TGTGCCAGCAGTTGGGGGGGACCAAGCACCGGGGAGCTGTTTTTT. The chain carries TRBV6-5 and TRBJ2-2; TRBD2 matches at 7 bases. The CDR3 runs 15 residues. Germline CDR1 and CDR2: MNHEY and SVGAGI. V was pared by 4 bases and J by 4 bases, with 6 bases of the junction left unmatched.